This T cell receptor (beta chain) is drawn from a study of blood T cell repertoires in COVID-19. Across the study: The cDNA or gDNA used as material had been derived from T cells, B-cell-depleted T cells, or PBMCs.

The repertoire was sequenced with immunoSEQ multiplex PCR; TCRdb's copy has only in-frame clones and lacks some. The sample shows around 20,000 clones, approximately 87% of them seen only once. J lost 3 bases, V lost 0 bases, and 1 base had no gene match. Germline V gene lookup returns CDR1 ENHRY and CDR2 SYGVKD. The CDR3 loop spans 15 amino acids. The V and J genes are TRBV10-3 and TRBJ1-4; 7 bases align to TRBD1. The receptor comes from a human donor in a cohort sampled during active COVID-19. Sequencing input: peripheral blood. This CDR3 is CAISESGGSNEKLFF. CDR3 DNA sequence: TGTGCCATCAGTGAGTCAGGGGGCTCTAATGAAAAACTGTTTTTT.